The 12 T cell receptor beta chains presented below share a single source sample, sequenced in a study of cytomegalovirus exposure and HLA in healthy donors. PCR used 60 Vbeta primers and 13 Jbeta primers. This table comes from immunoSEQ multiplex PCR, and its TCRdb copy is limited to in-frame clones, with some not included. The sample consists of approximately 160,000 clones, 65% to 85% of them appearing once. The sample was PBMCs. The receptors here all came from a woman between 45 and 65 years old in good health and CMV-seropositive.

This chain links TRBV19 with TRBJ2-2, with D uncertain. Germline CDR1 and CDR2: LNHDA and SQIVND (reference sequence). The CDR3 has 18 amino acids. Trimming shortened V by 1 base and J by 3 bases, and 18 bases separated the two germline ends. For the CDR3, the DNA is TGTGCCAGTAGTATAGGTTTCCCTGGCGGATTGGACACCGGGGAGCTGTTTTTT. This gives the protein CASSIGFPGGLDTGELFF.

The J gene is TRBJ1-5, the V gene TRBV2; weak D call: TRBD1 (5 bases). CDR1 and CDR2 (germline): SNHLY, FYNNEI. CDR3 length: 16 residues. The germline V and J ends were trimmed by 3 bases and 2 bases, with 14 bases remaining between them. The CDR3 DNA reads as TGTGCCAGCAGTGACGCGGGGGGGGTCGGCAATCAGCCCCAGCATTTT. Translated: CASSDAGGVGNQPQHF. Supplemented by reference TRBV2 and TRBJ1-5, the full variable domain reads EPEVTQTPSHQVTQMGQEVILRCVPISNHLYFYWYRQILGQKVEFLVSFYNNEISEKSEIFDDQFSVERPDGSNFTLKIRSTKLEDSAMYFCASSDAGGVGNQPQHFGDGTRLSIL.

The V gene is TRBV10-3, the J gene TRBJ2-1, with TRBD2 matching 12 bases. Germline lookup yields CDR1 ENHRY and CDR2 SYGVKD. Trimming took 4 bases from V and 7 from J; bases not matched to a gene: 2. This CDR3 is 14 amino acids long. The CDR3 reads CAISALAGGNEQFF. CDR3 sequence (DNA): TGTGCCATCAGTGCGCTAGCGGGAGGGAATGAGCAGTTCTTC.

This CDR3 is CASRPDRGRNEKLFF. The DNA of the CDR3 is TGTGCCAGCAGACCAGACAGGGGGAGAAATGAAAAACTGTTTTTT. The chain links TRBV2 to TRBJ1-4; 9 bases fit TRBD1. The CDR3 spans 15 residues. The junction had 7 bases not matched to a gene; V was cut back by 6 bases and J by 5 bases. CDR1 and CDR2 (germline): SNHLY, FYNNEI. Supplemented by reference TRBV2 and TRBJ1-4, the full variable domain reads EPEVTQTPSHQVTQMGQEVILRCVPISNHLYFYWYRQILGQKVEFLVSFYNNEISEKSEIFDDQFSVERPDGSNFTLKIRSTKLEDSAMYFCASRPDRGRNEKLFFGSGTQLSVL.

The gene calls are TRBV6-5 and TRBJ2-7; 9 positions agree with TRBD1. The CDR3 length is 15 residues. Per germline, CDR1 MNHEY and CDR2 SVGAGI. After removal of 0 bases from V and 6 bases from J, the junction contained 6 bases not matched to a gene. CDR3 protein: CASSYSGTGYGEQYF. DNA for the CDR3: TGTGCCAGCAGTTACTCCGGGACAGGGTACGGCGAGCAGTACTTC.

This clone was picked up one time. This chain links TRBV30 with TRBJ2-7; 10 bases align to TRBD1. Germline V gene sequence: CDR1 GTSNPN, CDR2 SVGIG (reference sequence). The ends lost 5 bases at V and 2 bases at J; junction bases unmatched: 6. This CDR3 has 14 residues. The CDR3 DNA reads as TGTGCCTGGGTTAGGGACAGGGGTCCCTACGAGCAGTACTTC. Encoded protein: CAWVRDRGPYEQYF.

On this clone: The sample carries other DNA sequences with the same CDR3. CDR3 sequence reads: CASSSTGDYGYTF. The DNA for the CDR3 is TGTGCCAGCAGCTCTACGGGGGACTATGGCTACACCTTC. The chain couples TRBV28 to TRBJ1-2, with a weak D call TRBD1 (5 bases). CDR1 is MDHEN and CDR2 is SYDVKM in the germline V gene. CDR3 length: 13 residues. The ends were cut back, 6 bases at V and 3 bases at J, with 11 bases in the middle.

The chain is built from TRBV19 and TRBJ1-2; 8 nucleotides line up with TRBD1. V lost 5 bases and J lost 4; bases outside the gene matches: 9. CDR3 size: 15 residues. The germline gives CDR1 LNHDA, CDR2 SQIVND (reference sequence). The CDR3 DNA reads TGTGCCAGTAGTCCACAGGGGGGAGTTAGCTATGGCTACACCTTC. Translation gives CASSPQGGVSYGYTF.

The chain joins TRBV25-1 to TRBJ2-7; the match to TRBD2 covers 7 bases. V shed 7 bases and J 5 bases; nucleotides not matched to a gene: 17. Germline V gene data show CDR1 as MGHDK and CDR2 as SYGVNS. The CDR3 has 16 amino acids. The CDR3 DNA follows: TGTGCCAGCACAAACACCCCGCTAGCGGACGTCAACGAGCAGTACTTC. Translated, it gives CASTNTPLADVNEQYF.

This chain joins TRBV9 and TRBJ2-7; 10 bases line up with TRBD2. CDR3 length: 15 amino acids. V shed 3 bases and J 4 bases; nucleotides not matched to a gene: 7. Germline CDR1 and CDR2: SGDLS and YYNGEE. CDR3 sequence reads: CASSGGVAGGYEQYF. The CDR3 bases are TGTGCCAGCAGCGGAGGGGTAGCGGGAGGTTACGAGCAGTACTTC.

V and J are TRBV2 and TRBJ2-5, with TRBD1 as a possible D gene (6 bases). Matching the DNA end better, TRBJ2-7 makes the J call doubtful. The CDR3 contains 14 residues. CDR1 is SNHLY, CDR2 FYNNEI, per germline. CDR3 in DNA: TGTGCCAGCAGTGATCAGGGGATCTCCTACGAGCAGTACTTC. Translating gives CASSDQGISYEQYF.

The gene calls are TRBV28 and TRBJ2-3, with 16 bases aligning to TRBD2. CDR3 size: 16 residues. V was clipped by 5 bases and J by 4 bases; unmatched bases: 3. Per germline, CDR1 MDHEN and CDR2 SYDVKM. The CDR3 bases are TGTGCCAGCAGTGCTGGGACTAGCGGGAGGGCAGATACGCAGTATTTT. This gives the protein CASSAGTSGRADTQYF.